The clone carrying this T cell receptor (beta chain) was observed a few times. Its antigen is undetermined. This sample was included in a study of CD8+CD57+ T cells in acquired aplastic anemia. The wider study: CD4+ and CD8+ cells, once sorted, gave DNA averaging roughly 3.4 ug.

General study points: Patients had roughly 31 CD8+ CDR3 sequences in common with controls (the shared set).

Genomic DNA constituted the template upon which TCR beta VDJ and CDR3 profiling was performed. TCRdb passed the reads through MiXCR, listing each CDR3 protein once. The sample contains about 400,000 distinct CDR3 sequences, under 80% of which appear only once. The receptor was derived from a human donor in good health, serving as a control. Sequenced sample: sorted CD4+, CD8+, or CD8+CD57+ T cells (not recorded which) from PBMCs.

DNA for the CDR3: TGTGCCAGTTCGACAGGGGAAGGCTACGAGCAGTACTTC. It codes for CASSTGEGYEQYF. The chain combines TRBV19 with TRBJ2-7; the match to TRBD1 covers 8 bases. V lost 8 bases and J lost 3; bases outside the gene matches: 6. Germline V gene data show CDR1 as LNHDA and CDR2 as SQIVND (reference sequence). This CDR3 contains 13 residues.